The 21 T cell receptor beta chains given below trace back to one sample, sequenced in a study of T cell responses to AZD1222 COVID-19 vaccine. Data came from immunoSEQ multiplex PCR; TCRdb stores just in-frame clones and leaves some out. The repertoire includes roughly 80,000 clones, 75% to 95% of them detected once, and around 3.4% sits in the top ten. The sequences come from peripheral blood, collected 28 days after the second AZD1222 dose. The receptor set was obtained from an adult who received the AZD1222 COVID-19 vaccine.

CDR3 protein: CASSLVRNSPLHF. The CDR3 DNA reads as TGTGCCAGCAGCTTAGTAAGAAATTCACCCCTCCACTTT. The V and J genes are TRBV7-2 and TRBJ1-6, with D hard to call. Germline V gene lookup returns CDR1 SGHTA and CDR2 FQGNSA. The V end was cut by 1 base, the J end by 7 bases, with 5 bases between. The length of the CDR3 is 13 residues.

J is TRBJ2-4 and V is TRBV19; maybe TRBD1 (6 bases). Germline CDR1 and CDR2: LNHDA and SQIVND (reference sequence). Trimming removed 10 bases from V and 5 bases from J, with 21 bases in between. The CDR3 is 15 residues long. The DNA for the CDR3 is TGTGCCACTAGACACCTTAGACAGGACCAAAACATTCAGTACTTC. As protein: CATRHLRQDQNIQYF.

The chain combines TRBV11-3 with TRBJ1-1, with D unresolved. CDR1 and CDR2 from the germline V gene are SGHNT and YENEEA. Trimming pared 5 bases from V and 4 bases from J, leaving 8 bases between. This CDR3 spans 12 amino acids. The CDR3: CASSTSSTEAFF. The CDR3 nucleotides are TGTGCCAGCAGCACCAGTAGCACTGAAGCTTTCTTT.

J is TRBJ2-6 and V is TRBV11-3; D is unresolved. V was cut by 1 base and J by 0 bases, with 7 bases left in between. Germline V gene lookup returns CDR1 SGHNT and CDR2 YENEEA. This CDR3 spans 16 amino acids. CDR3 in DNA: TGTGCCAGCAGCTTAGGCGACGCCTCTGGGGCCAACGTCCTGACTTTC. This codes for CASSLGDASGANVLTF.

DNA for the CDR3: TGTGCCAGCAGTTCATTCGGACCGCAGGTGTCACCCCTCCACTTT. This sequence encodes CASSSFGPQVSPLHF. The chain recombines TRBV27 with TRBJ1-6; D call uncertain. The germline V and J ends were trimmed by 4 bases and 10 bases, with 17 bases remaining between them. The CDR3 is 15 amino acids. The germline V gene encodes CDR1 MNHEY and CDR2 SMNVEV (reference sequence).

This clone was observed a single time. V and J are TRBV6-5 and TRBJ1-2; D call uncertain. This CDR3 region has 14 residues. V shed 4 bases and J shed 0 bases, with 9 bases lying between them. CDR1 MNHEY and CDR2 SVGAGI come from the germline V gene. CDR3 protein: CASSSGRANYGYTF. CDR3 in DNA: TGTGCCAGCAGTTCTGGACGGGCTAACTATGGCTACACCTTC.

This chain joins TRBV4-2 and TRBJ2-4, with 10 bases identical to TRBD2. Germline CDR1 LGHNA, CDR2 YNFKEQ. V was clipped by 1 base and J by 11 bases; unmatched bases: 8. This CDR3 is built from 15 residues. The CDR3: CASSQVGGTSVFQYF. CDR3 DNA: TGTGCCAGCAGCCAAGTTGGGGGGACTAGCGTCTTTCAGTACTTC.

The V and J genes are TRBV29-1 and TRBJ1-1; no reliable D call. Germline V CDR1 and CDR2: SQVTM, ANQGSEA. Trimming took off 0 bases at V and 0 bases at J, with 11 bases between the two ends. The CDR3 spans 15 residues. The CDR3 reads CSVEDPWAMNTEAFF. The CDR3 DNA is TGCAGCGTTGAAGATCCTTGGGCCATGAACACTGAAGCTTTCTTT.

This clone was seen only once. This sequence joins TRBV6-1 and TRBJ2-1; TRBD2 matches at 10 bases. CDR3 length equals 15 residues. Germline CDR1 is MNHNS and CDR2 is SASEGT. V shed 1 base, J shed 6 bases, and the junction held 3 bases outside the gene matches. The CDR3 loop reads CASSEGTSGSNEQFF. In DNA, the CDR3 is TGTGCCAGCAGTGAAGGGACTAGCGGAAGCAATGAGCAGTTCTTC.

The chain links TRBV5-5 to TRBJ2-2; D is perhaps TRBD1 or TRBD2 (5 bases each). CDR3 length: 15 residues. V was pared by 5 bases and J by 0 bases, with 11 bases between. Germline CDR1 SGHKS, CDR2 YYEKEE (reference sequence). In DNA, the CDR3 is TGTGCCAGCAGTTCGGGGACCGCGAACACCGGGGAGCTGTTTTTT. Translation: CASSSGTANTGELFF.

This chain links TRBV24-1 with TRBJ2-5; the match to TRBD1 covers 9 bases. This CDR3 has 16 residues. Trimming took 7 bases from V and 5 from J; bases not matched to a gene: 13. Germline CDR1 KGHDR, CDR2 SFDVKD. CDR3 in amino acids: CATSGTGTRPGETQYF. The CDR3 DNA reads TGTGCCACCAGCGGGACAGGGACACGTCCGGGGGAGACCCAGTACTTC.

The rearrangement uses TRBV7-9 and TRBJ1-3, with D possibly matching TRBD1 (6 bases). V was cut by 5 bases and J by 0 bases, with 17 bases left in between. Germline assignment: CDR1 SEHNR and CDR2 FQNEAQ (reference sequence). The CDR3 contains 17 residues. Written as DNA, the CDR3 is TGTGCCAGCAGCCCTGGGGGCCCCAAATTCTCTGGAAACACCATATATTTT. Translation: CASSPGGPKFSGNTIYF.

The table lists this clone with a count of one. The V gene is TRBV11-3, the J gene TRBJ2-3; 7 bases match TRBD2. With 3 bases clipped from V and 0 bases from J, the junction kept 6 bases outside the gene matches. Germline CDR1 and CDR2: SGHNT and YENEEA. The CDR3 loop spans 16 amino acids. Here the CDR3 DNA reads TGTGCCAGCAGCTTGCTGCTAGCGGCTAGCACAGATACGCAGTATTTT. As protein: CASSLLLAASTDTQYF.

DNA of the CDR3: TGTGCCAGCAGCTCCCTTTCGAACACTGAAGCTTTCTTT. Protein sequence: CASSSLSNTEAFF. The chain recombines TRBV11-3 with TRBJ1-1, with D hard to call. V was cut by 4 bases and J by 1 base, with 7 bases left in between. CDR3 length: 13 amino acids. Germline V gene sequence: CDR1 SGHNT, CDR2 YENEEA.

This chain connects TRBV10-2 to TRBJ2-5; D ambiguous. Germline V gene data show CDR1 as WSHSY and CDR2 as SAAADI. The CDR3 consists of 11 residues. The ends were cut back, 6 bases at V and 0 bases at J, with 2 bases in the middle. The CDR3 DNA reads as TGCGCCAGCAGAGACCAAGAGACCCAGTACTTC. Translated, it gives CASRDQETQYF.

This chain joins TRBV7-6 and TRBJ1-3; D may be TRBD1 (6 bases). The V end was cut by 2 bases, the J end by 7 bases, with 9 bases between. This CDR3 spans 13 amino acids. Germline lookup yields CDR1 SGHVS and CDR2 FNYEAQ. The CDR3 nucleotides read TGTGCCAGCAGCTTATGGCAGGGGAACACCATATATTTT. Translating it yields CASSLWQGNTIYF.

In this sample, this clone turned up once. This chain links TRBV6-2 or TRBV6-3 with TRBJ2-2; either TRBD1 or TRBD2 may supply D (5 bases each). V gave up 2 bases and J gave up 0 bases, with 10 bases separating them. The CDR3 runs to 16 residues. Germline V gene lookup returns CDR1 MNHEY and CDR2 SVGEGT. CDR3 nucleotides: TGTGCCAGCAGTTACGGGGGAATCGCGAACACCGGGGAGCTGTTTTTT. As protein: CASSYGGIANTGELFF.

V gene TRBV3-1 (or the pseudogene TRBV3-2) combines with J gene TRBJ1-4, with 7 bases identical to TRBD1. The ends lost 4 bases at V and 6 bases at J; junction bases unmatched: 11. CDR3 size: 16 residues. Germline-derived CDR1 and CDR2 are LGHDT and YNNKEL (reference sequence). CDR3 protein: CASSPSDRSPYEKLFF. CDR3 nucleotide sequence: TGTGCCAGCAGCCCCTCGGACAGGTCACCATATGAAAAACTGTTTTTT.

In this sample, this clone turned up a few times. This chain joins TRBV19 and TRBJ1-2; perhaps TRBD1 as D (6 bases). V lost 8 bases to trimming and J lost 4 bases, with 14 bases between them. The CDR3 is made up of 13 amino acids. CDR1 is LNHDA and CDR2 is SQIVND in the germline V gene (reference sequence). The CDR3, as DNA: TGTGCCAGTCGTCGAGGGGGTACCTATGGCTACACCTTC. Its translation: CASRRGGTYGYTF. Looking up the rest from reference TRBV19 and TRBJ1-2 gives the full variable domain: DGGITQSPKYLFRKEGQNVTLSCEQNLNHDAMYWYRQDPGQGLRLIYYSQIVNDFQKGDIAEGYSVSREKKESFPLTVTSAQKNPTAFYLCASRRGGTYGYTFGSGTRLTVV.

The chain is built from TRBV5-1 and TRBJ1-3; 7 bases are a match to TRBD1. The germline gives CDR1 SGHRS, CDR2 YFSETQ. J gave up 5 bases and V 0 bases, and 5 bases lay outside the gene matches. The CDR3 runs to 15 residues. CDR3 amino acids: CASSLGQGARNTIYF. In DNA form, the CDR3 reads TGCGCCAGCAGCTTGGGACAGGGAGCGCGAAACACCATATATTTT.

The chain combines TRBV5-5 with TRBJ1-2; D unclear. The CDR3 contains 13 residues. Looked up from germline, CDR1 is SGHKS and CDR2 is YYEKEE (reference sequence). V was cut by 2 bases and J by 7 bases, with 12 bases left in between. CDR3 region: CASSFEGISGYTF. CDR3 coding DNA: TGTGCCAGCAGCTTTGAGGGAATTAGTGGCTACACCTTC. The full variable domain, its missing parts supplied by reference TRBV5-5 and TRBJ1-2, is DAGVTQSPTHLIKTRGQQVTLRCSPISGHKSVSWYQQVLGQGPQFIFQYYEKEERGRGNFPDRFSARQFPNYSSELNVNALLLGDSALYLCASSFEGISGYTFGSGTRLTVV.